This T cell receptor beta chain was identified in a study of T cell changes during pregnancy in multiple sclerosis. Germline CDR1 and CDR2: PRHDT and FYEKMQ (reference sequence). V lost 4 bases to trimming and J lost 2 bases; unmatched junction nucleotides: 4. CDR3 length: 14 residues. Sequenced by immunoSEQ multiplex PCR; TCRdb stores in-frame clones only, minus some. Of tens of thousands of clones listed, about 89% were seen once; the top ten hold more than 1.5%. This TCR was sampled from a female donor with multiple sclerosis, enrolled in a pregnancy study. The rearrangement links TRBV13 to TRBJ2-7, with 8 positions matching TRBD1. This sample comprised peripheral blood, obtained after pregnancy. CDR3 sequence (DNA): TGTGCCAGCAGCTACTTACAGGGGGCCTACGAGCAGTACTTC. The encoded protein is CASSYLQGAYEQYF.